One sample yielded the 26 T cell receptor beta chains listed below, sequenced in a study of T cell responses to AZD1222 COVID-19 vaccine. Generated by immunoSEQ multiplex PCR, the TCRdb table keeps only in-frame clones and is missing some. The repertoire holds roughly 140,000 clones, with roughly nine tenths as singletons. Sequencing was performed on peripheral blood, taken after recovery from COVID-19. The origin of the receptors is an adult who had recovered from COVID-19.

The CDR3 coding sequence is TGTGCCAGCAGCCCGAGGGGGCCCGGGACAGACGAGCAGTACTTC. It specifies CASSPRGPGTDEQYF. The J gene is TRBJ2-7, the V gene TRBV9, with TRBD1 matching 7 bases. Germline V gene lookup returns CDR1 SGDLS and CDR2 YYNGEE. The ends lost 4 bases at V and 5 bases at J; junction bases unmatched: 12. The CDR3 length is 15 residues.

The CDR3 spells CASSQVAGANVLTF. As DNA, the CDR3 is TGTGCCAGCAGCCAGGTGGCTGGGGCCAACGTCCTGACTTTC. This sequence joins TRBV7-9 and TRBJ2-6; no firm D call. The CDR3 sequence is 14 residues long. Germline V gene lookup returns CDR1 SEHNR and CDR2 FQNEAQ (reference sequence). The ends were cut back, 5 bases at V and 2 bases at J, with 7 bases in the middle.

This clone was seen a single time. The J gene is TRBJ2-3, the V gene TRBV19, with 8 bases lining up with TRBD2. The ends lost 4 bases at V and 2 bases at J; junction bases unmatched: 5. The CDR3 contains 15 residues. Germline CDR1 and CDR2: LNHDA and SQIVND (reference sequence). CDR3 DNA: TGTGCCAGTAGTAAGGGTAGCGGGGTCACAGATACGCAGTATTTT. Protein: CASSKGSGVTDTQYF.

The chain joins TRBV2 to TRBJ2-2, with D unresolved. Deletions cut 4 bases from V and 5 bases from J, with 14 bases between. The CDR3 totals 15 residues. CDR1 and CDR2 (germline): SNHLY, FYNNEI. CDR3 amino acids: CASSAYLVGTGELFF. The CDR3 nucleotides are TGTGCCAGCAGTGCCTATCTGGTGGGGACCGGGGAGCTGTTTTTT.

The chain links TRBV5-1 to TRBJ2-1; a weak D match, TRBD1 (5 bases). This CDR3 spans 14 amino acids. CDR1 and CDR2 from the germline V gene are SGHRS and YFSETQ. V was pared by 0 bases and J by 4 bases, with 8 bases between. The CDR3 is CASSLAGQYNEQFF. The CDR3 region has the DNA TGCGCCAGCAGCTTGGCAGGGCAATACAATGAGCAGTTCTTC.

This clone occurred once. CDR3 sequence: CASSLSMAGTEAFF. CDR3 nucleotide sequence: TGTGCCAGCAGTTTGAGCATGGCGGGAACTGAAGCTTTCTTT. The V and J genes are TRBV27 and TRBJ1-1; D call uncertain. The CDR3 contains 14 residues. V lost 3 bases to trimming and J lost 5 bases, with 13 bases between them. From germline, CDR1 is MNHEY and CDR2 SMNVEV (reference sequence).

The CDR3 DNA follows: TGTGCCACCAGCTCAACCGGGGATGAGCGGGGGGGCCATGAGCAGTTCTTC. Protein sequence: CATSSTGDERGGHEQFF. V gene TRBV15 combines with J gene TRBJ2-1; 10 positions match TRBD2. Germline lookup yields CDR1 LNHNV and CDR2 YYDKDF (reference sequence). The V and J ends lost 5 bases and 8 bases, in that order; junction bases with no gene match: 15. The CDR3 is 17 residues long. The whole variable domain, filled in from reference TRBV15 and TRBJ2-1, reads DAMVIQNPRYQVTQFGKPVTLSCSQTLNHNVMYWYQQKSSQAPKLLFHYYDKDFNNEADTPDNFQSRRPNTSFCFLDIRSPGLGDTAMYLCATSSTGDERGGHEQFFGPGTRLTVL.

The chain links TRBV11-2 to TRBJ2-3, with a possible D match to TRBD2 (6 bases). CDR1 and CDR2 from the germline V gene are SGHAT and FQNNGV. The CDR3 runs to 15 residues. V was trimmed by 3 bases and J by 1 base, leaving 11 bases between them. DNA for the CDR3: TGTGCCAGCAGCTTCACGGGGACTGGCACAGATACGCAGTATTTT. Encoded protein: CASSFTGTGTDTQYF.

The table lists this clone with a count of one. The sample has other DNA sequences that encode this CDR3 too. The gene calls are TRBV3-1 (or the pseudogene TRBV3-2) and TRBJ1-2, with TRBD1 identical over 9 bases. This CDR3 has 14 amino acids. J lost 4 bases, V lost 4 bases, and 4 bases had no gene match. Germline CDR1 reads LGHDT; CDR2 reads YNNKEL (reference sequence). The CDR3 is CASSPRDRVYGYTF. In nucleotides, the CDR3 is TGTGCCAGCAGCCCCCGGGACAGGGTCTATGGCTACACCTTC.

The table lists this clone with a count of one. The rearrangement links TRBV3-1 (or the pseudogene TRBV3-2) to TRBJ2-3; D possibly corresponds to TRBD2 (6 bases). Trimming took 4 bases from V and 2 from J, leaving 16 bases between them. Germline V gives CDR1 LGHDT, CDR2 YNNKEL (reference sequence). The CDR3 loop spans 16 amino acids. CDR3 amino acids: CASSRYPGLITDTQYF. CDR3 bases: TGTGCCAGCAGCCGTTATCCGGGACTCATCACAGATACGCAGTATTTT.

The gene calls are TRBV19 and TRBJ1-4, with D unclear. Germline V lookup: CDR1 LNHDA, CDR2 SQIVND (reference sequence). V shed 3 bases and J shed 8 bases, with 10 bases lying between them. The CDR3 covers 13 residues. The CDR3 loop reads CASSMEGEEKLFF. The CDR3 DNA is TGTGCCAGTAGTATGGAGGGAGAAGAAAAACTGTTTTTT.

The rearrangement uses TRBV19 and TRBJ1-2; D possibly corresponds to TRBD1 (6 bases). Germline loops: CDR1 LNHDA, CDR2 SQIVND (reference sequence). This CDR3 contains 13 residues. V gave up 7 bases and J gave up 4 bases, with 13 bases separating them. The chain's CDR3 is CASKRGQAYGYTF. The CDR3 region has the DNA TGTGCCAGTAAACGGGGGCAGGCCTATGGCTACACCTTC. The entire variable domain, with the rest obtained from reference TRBV19 and TRBJ1-2, is as follows: DGGITQSPKYLFRKEGQNVTLSCEQNLNHDAMYWYRQDPGQGLRLIYYSQIVNDFQKGDIAEGYSVSREKKESFPLTVTSAQKNPTAFYLCASKRGQAYGYTFGSGTRLTVV.

The gene calls are TRBV7-7 and TRBJ2-5; D not resolved. Germline assignment: CDR1 SSHAT and CDR2 FNYEAQ (reference sequence). The CDR3 sequence is 13 residues long. In nucleotides, the CDR3 is TGTGCTTCCGCCGAGAGTCACCAAGAGACCCAGTACTTC. It codes for CASAESHQETQYF.

This chain uses TRBV14 with TRBJ2-7; 8 bases map to TRBD1. The CDR3 covers 14 residues. CDR1 and CDR2 from the germline V gene are SGHDN and FVKESK. Trimming took 3 bases from V and 4 from J; bases not matched to a gene: 5. The CDR3 DNA follows: TGTGCCAGCAGCCATAGGACAGGGAGGTACGAGCAGTACTTC. Translation: CASSHRTGRYEQYF.

This rearrangement joins TRBV5-1 to TRBJ2-5; D is perhaps TRBD2 (5 bases). Germline-derived CDR1 and CDR2 are SGHRS and YFSETQ. The CDR3 spans 15 residues. V was pared by 4 bases and J by 1 base, with 14 bases between. The CDR3, as DNA: TGCGCCAGCAGCCCATACAGCGGTTCCCAAGAGACCCAGTACTTC. Residues: CASSPYSGSQETQYF.

The gene calls are TRBV27 and TRBJ1-5, with a tentative D call TRBD1 (6 bases). Between the trimmed V and J ends, which lost 0 bases and 5 bases, there was a span of 14 bases. This CDR3 spans 16 amino acids. Germline V gene data show CDR1 as MNHEY and CDR2 as SMNVEV (reference sequence). CDR3 region: CASSLSSRGGYQPQHF. The CDR3 DNA is TGTGCCAGCAGTTTATCCTCGCGGGGGGGCTATCAGCCCCAGCATTTT.

The J gene is TRBJ1-1, the V gene TRBV28; D unresolved. The CDR3 is 16 amino acids. The germline gives CDR1 MDHEN, CDR2 SYDVKM. Deletions cut 4 bases from V and 0 bases from J, with 15 bases between. The CDR3 here is CASSSPSRVLNTEAFF. For the CDR3, the DNA is TGTGCCAGCAGTTCACCCTCGAGGGTTCTGAACACTGAAGCTTTCTTT.

V usage is TRBV6-2 or TRBV6-3 and J usage is TRBJ2-2, with unresolved D. V shed 6 bases and J shed 5 bases, with 10 bases lying between them. This CDR3 spans 13 amino acids. Germline values: CDR1 MNHEY, CDR2 SVGEGT. The CDR3 nucleotides read TGTGCCAGCAGCAGGACGGTAACCGGGGAGCTGTTTTTT. This sequence encodes CASSRTVTGELFF.

This clone came up once. V and J are TRBV28 and TRBJ2-2; D is uncertain. V lost 5 bases to trimming and J lost 7 bases, with 17 bases between them. CDR1 is MDHEN and CDR2 is SYDVKM in the germline V gene. There are 15 residues in the CDR3. The CDR3 reads CASSTLAGFYGELFF. The CDR3 DNA sequence: TGTGCCAGCAGTACCCTTGCAGGCTTCTACGGGGAGCTGTTTTTT.

This clone appeared a single time. The chain links TRBV5-1 to TRBJ2-1; 9 nucleotides align to TRBD2. From germline, CDR1 is SGHRS and CDR2 YFSETQ. After removal of 0 bases from V and 4 bases from J, the junction contained 5 bases not matched to a gene. The CDR3 extends over 16 amino acids. As DNA, the CDR3 is TGCGCCAGCAGCTTGGGAGCGGGGGGAAGTTACAATGAGCAGTTCTTC. It codes for CASSLGAGGSYNEQFF.

The gene calls are TRBV2 and TRBJ1-3, with D perhaps matching TRBD1 (5 bases). Germline-derived CDR1 and CDR2 are SNHLY and FYNNEI. The V gene lost 8 bases and the J gene lost 0 bases, with 8 bases spanning the gap. The CDR3 is 13 residues long. Here the CDR3 DNA reads TGTGCCAGCCTCAGGGACTCTGGAAACACCATATATTTT. This codes for CASLRDSGNTIYF.

This sequence joins TRBV12-5 and TRBJ1-2, with 10 bases fitting TRBD1. Germline V gene sequence: CDR1 LGHNT, CDR2 FRNRAP. This CDR3 spans 13 amino acids. V gave up 4 bases and J gave up 8 bases; unmatched junction bases: 4. The CDR3 sequence: CASGSRTGGGYTF. Here the CDR3 DNA reads TGTGCTAGTGGTTCCCGGACAGGGGGGGGCTACACCTTC.

This rearrangement joins TRBV7-3 to TRBJ1-3; D is ambiguous. Germline assignment: CDR1 SGHTA and CDR2 FQGTGA. V was shortened by 2 bases and J by 10 bases, with 12 bases between the two germline ends. The CDR3 spans 13 residues. The CDR3 bases are TGTGCCAGCAGCTTACGACGGCAAAGGACCATATATTTT. This codes for CASSLRRQRTIYF.

V and J are TRBV18 and TRBJ2-1; perhaps TRBD2 as D (6 bases). Deletions cut 0 bases from V and 7 bases from J, with 19 bases between. Looked up from germline, CDR1 is KGHSH and CDR2 is LQKENI. This CDR3 contains 17 residues. As DNA, the CDR3 is TGTGCCAGCTCACCACCGACTAGTAGCGGTTTTTATAATGAGCAGTTCTTC. Encoded protein: CASSPPTSSGFYNEQFF.

V usage is TRBV6-1 and J usage is TRBJ1-1; no firm D call. V lost 5 bases and J lost 5, with 12 bases in between. The germline CDR1 and CDR2 sequences are MNHNS and SASEGT. This CDR3 has 13 amino acids. CDR3 sequence: CASSTEGDTEAFF. CDR3 DNA: TGTGCCAGCAGTACGGAGGGAGATACTGAAGCTTTCTTT.

This chain uses TRBV11-2 with TRBJ2-7; perhaps D is TRBD1 or TRBD2 (5 bases each). Trimming removed 4 bases from V and 5 bases from J, with 15 bases in between. Germline V gene data show CDR1 as SGHAT and CDR2 as FQNNGV. This CDR3 region has 14 residues. CDR3 in amino acids: CASSSTAGTDEQYF. In nucleotides, the CDR3 is TGTGCCAGCAGCTCCACCGCAGGGACGGACGAGCAGTACTTC.